The 11 T cell receptor beta chains listed next were all sequenced from one sample in a study of T cell changes during pregnancy in multiple sclerosis. Here immunoSEQ multiplex PCR was the method, and the copy in TCRdb shows in-frame clones only, minus some. The sample consists of approximately 21,000 clones, less than 90% of them appearing once. The specimen was CD8+ T cells from peripheral blood mononuclear cells, collected after pregnancy. All receptors derive from a female donor in good health, enrolled as a control in a pregnancy study.

The chain is built from TRBV6-6 and TRBJ1-1; D is ambiguous. Per germline, CDR1 MNHNY and CDR2 SVGAGI (reference sequence). CDR3 length: 14 amino acids. V was cut by 6 bases and J by 0 bases, with 11 bases left in between. CDR3 DNA sequence: TGTGCCAGCAGCATGGCGCGGATGAACACTGAAGCTTTCTTT. Its translation: CASSMARMNTEAFF.

The CDR3 sequence is CASSPDRDFEAFF. The CDR3, as DNA: TGTGCCAGCAGCCCCGACAGGGATTTCGAAGCTTTCTTT. The chain joins TRBV7-9 to TRBJ1-1; TRBD1 matches 7 bases. Trimming cost V 5 bases and J 8 bases; bases outside gene matches: 8. The length of the CDR3 is 13 residues. Germline CDR1 is SEHNR and CDR2 is FQNEAQ (reference sequence).

The chain is built from TRBV13 and TRBJ1-1; a weak D match, TRBD1 (6 bases). The germline V gene has CDR1 PRHDT and CDR2 FYEKMQ (reference sequence). V gave up 5 bases and J gave up 5 bases, with 12 bases separating them. CDR3 length: 13 amino acids. For the CDR3, the DNA is TGTGCCAGCAGCCCGGACAGTCAGACTGAAGCTTTCTTT. This codes for CASSPDSQTEAFF.

The rearrangement joins TRBV11-3 to TRBJ1-1; possible D gene TRBD1, 6 bases. The V and J ends lost 5 bases and 0 bases respectively, with 13 bases between them. This CDR3 has 15 residues. Looked up from germline, CDR1 is SGHNT and CDR2 is YENEEA. The CDR3 sequence: CASSGRDTLNTEAFF. The CDR3 DNA is TGTGCCAGCAGCGGACGGGACACCTTGAACACTGAAGCTTTCTTT.

With respect to this clone: The identical CDR3 is also encoded by other nucleotide sequences in the sample. V and J are TRBV9 and TRBJ2-2, with TRBD1 identical over 8 bases. The CDR3 sequence is 15 residues long. Germline values: CDR1 SGDLS, CDR2 YYNGEE. The junction had 5 bases not matched to a gene; V was cut back by 3 bases and J by 4 bases. The CDR3 reads CASSGRTGSTGELFF. The CDR3 DNA follows: TGTGCCAGCAGCGGGCGGACAGGGAGCACCGGGGAGCTGTTTTTT.

The genes are TRBV19 and TRBJ2-1, with 12 bases matching TRBD2. This CDR3 has 15 residues. CDR1 is LNHDA and CDR2 is SQIVND in the germline V gene (reference sequence). The trim removed 6 bases at V and 0 bases at J, leaving 0 bases unmatched. In DNA, the CDR3 is TGTGCCAGTAGGACTAGCGGGGGCTCCTACAATGAGCAGTTCTTC. As protein: CASRTSGGSYNEQFF.

This sequence joins TRBV19 and TRBJ1-1, with 7 positions matching TRBD1. The CDR3 spans 15 residues. V shed 7 bases, J shed 0 bases, and the junction held 8 bases outside the gene matches. Germline CDR1 LNHDA, CDR2 SQIVND (reference sequence). The CDR3 loop reads CASTDREEMNTEAFF. DNA for the CDR3: TGTGCCAGTACCGACAGGGAGGAAATGAACACTGAAGCTTTCTTT.

Turning to this clone: This sample also contains other DNA sequences that code for the same CDR3. The CDR3 region has the DNA TGTGCCAGTAGTGACAGGGGTTTGAACACTGAAGCTTTCTTT. This translates into CASSDRGLNTEAFF. The chain is built from TRBV19 and TRBJ1-1, with 8 bases lining up with TRBD1. The CDR3 contains 14 residues. Trimming removed 5 bases from V and 0 bases from J; junction bases left unmatched: 2. Germline lookup yields CDR1 LNHDA and CDR2 SQIVND (reference sequence).

In nucleotides, the CDR3 is TGTGCCAGCAGTTACCGGTCTAGCACAGATACGCAGTATTTT. Amino acid sequence: CASSYRSSTDTQYF. The chain combines TRBV27 with TRBJ2-3; unclear D gene. V lost 4 bases, J lost 0 bases, and 8 bases lay in between. Germline values: CDR1 MNHEY, CDR2 SMNVEV (reference sequence). The CDR3 is 14 amino acids.

The V call is TRBV11-2, the J call TRBJ1-1, with TRBD1 identical over 7 bases. The germline V gene encodes CDR1 SGHAT and CDR2 FQNNGV. V shed 4 bases, J shed 1 base, and the junction held 15 bases outside the gene matches. CDR3 size: 18 residues. The CDR3, as DNA: TGTGCCAGCAGCTGGGACCCTCAGGGGGAGGCGTCGAACACTGAAGCTTTCTTT. This sequence encodes CASSWDPQGEASNTEAFF.

The chain is built from TRBV27 and TRBJ2-7; 12 nucleotides match TRBD1. With V trimmed by 5 bases and J by 7 bases, 9 bases remained unmatched. The CDR3 length is 15 residues. Germline lookup yields CDR1 MNHEY and CDR2 SMNVEV (reference sequence). CDR3 amino acids: CASSAPGQGAREQYF. CDR3 nucleotides: TGTGCCAGCAGTGCCCCGGGACAGGGGGCGCGTGAGCAGTACTTC.